This TCR beta chain was recovered during a study of T-cell memory formation after mild COVID-19. As for the study in general: Largely donor-specific sequence clusters came from two donors. Study-level findings and limits: Cross-reactive memory appears to have joined, as suggested by some responding clones showing up in pre-infection memory. Clones contracting over day 15 to 85 were CD4/CD8 balanced, with later expanders leaning CD4+. Mostly located in CM and EM were contracting CD4+ clones, with contracting CD8+ clones located in EMRA.

A few counts support this clonotype. Its antigen is still unknown. MiXCR, run by TCRdb on the 5' RACE reads, gives a single entry per CDR3 protein. In the table there are 120,000 or so distinct CDR3 sequences, about a sixth of which are singletons. The TCR was taken from a man in his late teens or twenties who had mild COVID-19 (a few samples of this study predate the infection). Cell type and time point are not known. The sequenced sample consisted of PBMCs or a T cell subset sorted from them (not recorded which).

CDR3 protein: CAISKTDTQYF. As DNA, the CDR3 is TGTGCCATCAGTAAGACCGATACGCAGTATTTT. This chain uses TRBV10-3 with TRBJ2-3; D call uncertain. CDR1 and CDR2 from the germline V gene are ENHRY and SYGVKD. CDR3 size: 11 residues. V lost 5 bases and J 6 bases, leaving 6 bases between the germline ends.